This T cell receptor (beta chain) was recovered during a study of blood T cell repertoires in COVID-19 (dated by TCRdb to between 2020 and 2021). Background for the entire study: The collaborator samples originated in the United States, Italy and Spain and spanned the acute and convalescent phases of COVID-19. The material from the prospective study consisted of cDNA or gDNA derived from T cells, B-cell-depleted T cells, or PBMCs. Deeply sampled blood TCRbeta repertoires from subjects exposed to, actively infected with, or recovered from COVID-19 were included in the dataset. The repertoires were made available in a free public database intended to serve as a resource for research on the immune response to SARS-CoV-2. The samples were drawn from two sources: the first 160 participants of the ongoing ImmuneRACE study, and fewer than 1,500 subjects contributed by 6 global collaborators. The sample metadata nearly always contained a de-identified subject ID, COVID-19 status, age in years and sex. Where available, HLA class I and class II types were obtained from metadata supplied by the sample provider rather than from assay-based typing.

The research as a whole found: Clinical and demographic metadata were provided uncurated, with the amount varying by source and participant.

The immunoSEQ Assay, a bias-controlled multiplex PCR, was used to amplify TCRbeta CDR3 regions from genomic DNA. Turning to the authors' computational methods: The number of nucleated cells in each sample was estimated from the amplification of reference gene primers within the assay. To quantify the absolute abundance of each unique TCRbeta CDR3 rearrangement, sequence reads were collapsed and filtered. Productive Simpson clonality was computed per sample as the square root of Simpson's diversity index over productive rearrangements. TCRdb retrieved this table from immuneACCESS and kept in-frame rearrangements only. Not all clones are present; in checked studies, unresolved V genes account for under half, and no reason is known for the remainder. That table furnishes V, J and clone size, whereas the DNA furnished D and trimming. The sample contains over 60,000 clones, nearly 90% of them found a single time. The ten largest clones represent less than 3% of the sample.

Whole blood was collected in K2EDTA tubes by collaborating institutions according to the institutions' own protocols. For TCRbeta analysis, collaborator samples were shipped as frozen whole blood, as isolated PBMCs, or as DNA extracted from either sample type. In its sample, this clone was seen a few times. The target of this receptor is not known. No quality values exist for individual bases; no much larger clone is one base distant. Trimming takes 1 base from V and 7 bases from J, and the germline ends sit 14 bases apart. Its CDR3 holds 14 amino acids, cysteine through phenylalanine. Only the CDR3 portion is preserved as DNA: 42 bases, with reading frame beginning at the first base. CDR1 SGHDN and CDR2 FVKESK were looked up in the germline V gene.

The sample comprised peripheral blood. The receptor was isolated from a man between 65 and 79 years old with active or convalescent COVID-19. Recombination joined TRBV14 with TRBJ2-7, and the D gene may be TRBD2, 6 bases matching. The nucleotides read TGTGCCAGCAGCCAAGTCTACGGGGCGGGGGAGCAGTACTTC. Its protein is CASSQVYGAGEQYF.